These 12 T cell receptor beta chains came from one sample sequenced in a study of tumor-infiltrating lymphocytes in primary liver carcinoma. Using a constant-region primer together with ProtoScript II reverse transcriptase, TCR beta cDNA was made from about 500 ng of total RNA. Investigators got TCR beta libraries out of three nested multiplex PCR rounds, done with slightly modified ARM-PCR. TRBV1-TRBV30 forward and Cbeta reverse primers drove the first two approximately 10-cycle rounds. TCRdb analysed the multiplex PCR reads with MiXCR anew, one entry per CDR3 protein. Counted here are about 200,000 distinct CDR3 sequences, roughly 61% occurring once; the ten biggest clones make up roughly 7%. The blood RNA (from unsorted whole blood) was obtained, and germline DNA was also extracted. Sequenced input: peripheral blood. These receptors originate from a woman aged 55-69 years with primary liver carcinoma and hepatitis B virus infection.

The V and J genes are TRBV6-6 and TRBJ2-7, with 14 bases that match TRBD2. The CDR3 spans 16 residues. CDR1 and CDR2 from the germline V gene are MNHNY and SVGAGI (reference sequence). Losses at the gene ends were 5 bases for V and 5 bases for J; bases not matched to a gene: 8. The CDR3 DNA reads TGTGCCAGCAGTCACAGAGGGACTAGCGGGAGAAACGAGCAGTACTTC. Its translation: CASSHRGTSGRNEQYF.

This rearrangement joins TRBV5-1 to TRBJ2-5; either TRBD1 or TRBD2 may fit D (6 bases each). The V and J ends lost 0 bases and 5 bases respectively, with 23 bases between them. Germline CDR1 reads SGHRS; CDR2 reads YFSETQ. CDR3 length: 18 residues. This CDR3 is CASSLDTGGYSESETQYF. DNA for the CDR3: TGCGCCAGCAGCTTGGACACCGGGGGCTATTCCGAAAGTGAGACCCAGTACTTC.

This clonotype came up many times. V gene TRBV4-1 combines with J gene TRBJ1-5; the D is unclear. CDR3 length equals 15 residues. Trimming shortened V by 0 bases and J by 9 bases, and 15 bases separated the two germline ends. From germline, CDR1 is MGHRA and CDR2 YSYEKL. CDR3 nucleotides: TGCGCCAGCAGCCAAGATGAGGGATCTAGTTGGCCCCAGCATTTT. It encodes CASSQDEGSSWPQHF.

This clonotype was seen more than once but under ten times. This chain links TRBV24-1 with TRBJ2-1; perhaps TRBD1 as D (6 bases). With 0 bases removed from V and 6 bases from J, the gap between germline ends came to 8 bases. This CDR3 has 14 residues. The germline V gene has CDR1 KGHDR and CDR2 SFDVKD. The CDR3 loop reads CATSDLGRGNEQFF. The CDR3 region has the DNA TGTGCCACCAGTGATTTGGGCAGGGGCAATGAGCAGTTCTTC.

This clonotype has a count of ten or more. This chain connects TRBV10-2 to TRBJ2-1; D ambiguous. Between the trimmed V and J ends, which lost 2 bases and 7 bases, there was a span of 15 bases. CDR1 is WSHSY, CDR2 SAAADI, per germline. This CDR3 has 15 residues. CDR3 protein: CASSETTGPGNEQFF. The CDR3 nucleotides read TGCGCCAGCAGTGAGACTACCGGGCCCGGGAATGAGCAGTTCTTC.

CDR3: CASSEDIQPYTF. For the CDR3, the DNA is TGTGCCAGCAGCGAGGACATCCAGCCCTACACCTTC. V is TRBV7-9 and J is TRBJ1-2; the D gene is possibly TRBD1 (5 bases). Germline CDR1 and CDR2: SEHNR and FQNEAQ (reference sequence). This CDR3 region has 12 residues. V lost 5 bases, J lost 10 bases, and 14 bases lay in between.

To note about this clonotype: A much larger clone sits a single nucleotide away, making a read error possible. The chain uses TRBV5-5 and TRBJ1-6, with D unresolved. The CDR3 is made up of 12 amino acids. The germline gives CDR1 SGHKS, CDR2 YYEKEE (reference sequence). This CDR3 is CASSLHNSPHHF. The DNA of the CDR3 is TGTGCCAGCAGCTTGCATAATTCACCCCACCACTTT.

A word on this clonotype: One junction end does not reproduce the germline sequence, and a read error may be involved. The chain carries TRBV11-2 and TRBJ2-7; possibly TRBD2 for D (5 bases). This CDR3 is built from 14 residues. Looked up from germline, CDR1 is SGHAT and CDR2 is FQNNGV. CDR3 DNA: TGTGCCGGCAGCTTAAGCGAGCGGCCCTACAAGCAGTACTTC. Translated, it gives CAGSLSERPYKQYF. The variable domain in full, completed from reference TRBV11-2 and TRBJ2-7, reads EAGVAQSPRYKIIEKRQSVAFWCNPISGHATLYWYQQILGQGPKLLIQFQNNGVVDDSQLPKDRFSAERLKGVDSTLKIQPAKLEDSAVYLCAGSLSERPYKQYFGPGTRLTVT.

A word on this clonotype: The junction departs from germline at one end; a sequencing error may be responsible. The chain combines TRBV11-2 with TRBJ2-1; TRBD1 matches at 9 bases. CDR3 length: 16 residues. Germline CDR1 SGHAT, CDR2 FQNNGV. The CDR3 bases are TGTGCCAGCAGCTTAGAGGGACAGGGTGGCTACAATGGGCAGTTCTTT. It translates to CASSLEGQGGYNGQFF.

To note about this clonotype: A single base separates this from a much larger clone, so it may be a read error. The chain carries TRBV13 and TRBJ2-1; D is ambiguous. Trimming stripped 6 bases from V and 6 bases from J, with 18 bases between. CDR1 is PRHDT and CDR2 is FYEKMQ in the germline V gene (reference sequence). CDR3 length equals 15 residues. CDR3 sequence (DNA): TGTGCCAGCAGGCAGAGGAGTCCCTGGTTCAATGAGCAGTTCTTC. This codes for CASRQRSPWFNEQFF. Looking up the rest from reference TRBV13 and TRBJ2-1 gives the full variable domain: AAGVIQSPRHLIKEKRETATLKCYPIPRHDTVYWYQQGPGQDPQFLISFYEKMQSDKGSIPDRFSAQQFSDYHSELNMSSLELGDSALYFCASRQRSPWFNEQFFGPGTRLTVL.

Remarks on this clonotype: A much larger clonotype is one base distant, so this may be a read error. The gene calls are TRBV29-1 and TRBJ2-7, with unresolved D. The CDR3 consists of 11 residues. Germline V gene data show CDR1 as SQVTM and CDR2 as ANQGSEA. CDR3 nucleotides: TGCAGTACTTTGGTCGCCTACGAGCAGTACTTC. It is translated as CSTLVAYEQYF.

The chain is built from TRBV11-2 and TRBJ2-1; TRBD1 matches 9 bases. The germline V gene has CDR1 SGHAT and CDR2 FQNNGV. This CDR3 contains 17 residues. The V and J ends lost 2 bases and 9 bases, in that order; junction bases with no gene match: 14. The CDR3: CASSLSHGQGYSGEQFF. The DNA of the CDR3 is TGTGCCAGCAGCTTATCCCACGGACAGGGGTACAGTGGTGAGCAGTTCTTC.